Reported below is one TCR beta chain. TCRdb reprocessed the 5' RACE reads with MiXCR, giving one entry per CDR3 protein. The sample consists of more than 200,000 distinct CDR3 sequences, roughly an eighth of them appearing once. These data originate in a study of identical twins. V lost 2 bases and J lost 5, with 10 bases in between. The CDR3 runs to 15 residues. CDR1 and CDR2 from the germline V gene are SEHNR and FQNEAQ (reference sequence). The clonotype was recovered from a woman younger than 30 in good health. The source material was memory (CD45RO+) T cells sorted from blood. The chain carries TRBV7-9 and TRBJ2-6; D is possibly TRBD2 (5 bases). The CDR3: CASSLWRSRANVLTF. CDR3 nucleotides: TGTGCCAGCAGCTTATGGAGGTCAAGGGCCAACGTCCTGACTTTC.